The T cell receptor beta chain described here comes from a study of OX40 agonist ivuxolimab in advanced cancers. On the study more broadly: Hepatocellular carcinoma, melanoma, renal cell or head and neck cancer affected the dose-escalation patients.

Regarding the study as a whole: Dose levels from 0.1 to 3.0 mg/kg saw CD4+ and CD8+ blood T cells expand clonally by week 6. It was also the case that some nonresponders had low normalized T-cell clonal expansion. The authors did not determine the antigen specificity of the expanded peripheral T cells.

Profiling relied on immunoSEQ multiplex PCR, and the TCRdb table lists in-frame clones only, not all of them. The sample holds about 32,000 clones, roughly 80% seen once. Germline V gene sequence: CDR1 SNHLY, CDR2 FYNNEI. The V gene end was trimmed by 6 bases and the J gene end by 5 bases; junction bases not matched to a gene: 15. The CDR3 extends over 16 amino acids. As concerns this clone: As yet, its antigen is unknown.

The sample was CD4+ or CD8+ T cells sorted from blood, taken in a trial of the OX40 agonist ivuxolimab. The J gene is TRBJ1-2, the V gene TRBV2, with 7 bases lining up with TRBD1. This TCR was recovered from an adult with an advanced solid tumor such as melanoma, head and neck, liver or kidney cancer. CDR3: CASSNSGGRVGYGYTF. CDR3 coding DNA: TGTGCCAGCAGCAATTCAGGGGGGAGGGTCGGGTATGGCTACACCTTC.